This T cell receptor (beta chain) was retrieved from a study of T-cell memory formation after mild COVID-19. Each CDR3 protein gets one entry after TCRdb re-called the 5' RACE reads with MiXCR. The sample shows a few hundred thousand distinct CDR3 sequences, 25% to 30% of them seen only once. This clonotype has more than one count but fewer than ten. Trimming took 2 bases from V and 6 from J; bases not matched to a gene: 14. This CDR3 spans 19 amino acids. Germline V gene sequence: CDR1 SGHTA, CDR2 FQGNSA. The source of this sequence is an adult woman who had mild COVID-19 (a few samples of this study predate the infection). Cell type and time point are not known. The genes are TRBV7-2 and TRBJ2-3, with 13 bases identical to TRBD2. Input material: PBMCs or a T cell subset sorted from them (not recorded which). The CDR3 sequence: CASSLPLGLAGAKQDTQYF. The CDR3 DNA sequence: TGTGCCAGCAGCTTACCGCTTGGACTAGCGGGGGCTAAGCAGGATACGCAGTATTTT.